Listed below are T cell receptor beta chains from one sample, sequenced in a study of cytomegalovirus exposure and HLA in healthy donors. The data were produced by immunoSEQ multiplex PCR, yet TCRdb's version contains in-frame clones alone and is incomplete. The sample consists of about 400,000 clones, 86% of them appearing once. The sequenced sample consisted of PBMCs. All receptors derive from a woman in her late teens or twenties in good health and CMV-seronegative. Each CDR3 is given with its conserved first and last residue.

J gene	V gene	CDR3 protein
TRBJ2-3	TRBV7-3	CASSLMASGRAGTDTQYF
TRBJ2-5	TRBV4-2	CASSQQSGAETQYF
TRBJ1-5	TRBV7-9	CASSTPGDNQPQHF
TRBJ1-5	TRBV7-9	CASSFGDQPQHF
TRBJ2-1	TRBV5-1	CASSLGTSGGASEQFF
TRBJ2-7	TRBV10-3	CAISGVDRAAQYF
TRBJ1-5	TRBV7-9	CASSLGVGGEWQPQHF
TRBJ1-5	TRBV2	CASREKGNQPQHF
TRBJ1-5	TRBV28	CASSTFRTVGSNQPQHF
TRBJ2-6	TRBV2	CASSSMARVQGGGANVLTF
TRBJ1-1	TRBV18	CASLRNGGFTEAFF
TRBJ2-1	TRBV4-1	CASSQLSGGAHEQFF
TRBJ1-5	TRBV7-9	CASSLGGDRINQPQHF
TRBJ1-1	TRBV9	CASSESSGELGNTEAFF
TRBJ2-3	TRBV27	CASSLLRGPTDTQYF
TRBJ2-7	TRBV6-5	CASSPRTGFTYEQYF
TRBJ2-3	TRBV5-1	CASSPSGSTDTQYF
TRBJ1-2	TRBV4-1	CASSPFDTNYGYTF
TRBJ1-1	TRBV5-1	CASSLSGGYTEAFF
TRBJ2-3	TRBV30	CAWSGLAFGGTDTQYF
TRBJ1-5	TRBV5-5	CASSSGERDQPQHF
TRBJ2-1	TRBV2	CASSGLYEQFF
TRBJ1-4	TRBV2	CASSLPDEGGKLFF
TRBJ1-4	TRBV30	CAWTGQGAELFF
TRBJ2-4	TRBV6-6	CASRLSRGRAKNIQYF
TRBJ1-2	TRBV9	CASSVEPESYGYTF
TRBJ2-1	TRBV6-4	CASSFWGSGRADGPYNEQFF
TRBJ2-2	TRBV7-3	CASSRQGISTGELFF
TRBJ2-4	TRBV28	CASSPLGTSGGLAKNIQYF
TRBJ2-4	TRBV4-1	CASSQVRGNIQYF
TRBJ1-6	TRBV27	CASRTEGARGSPLHF
TRBJ2-2	TRBV27	CASSLITSGRNGELFF
TRBJ1-2	TRBV19	CASSIDRVLLGYTF
TRBJ1-2	TRBV5-6	CASSALTPRRDRDNYGYTF
TRBJ1-5	TRBV10-2	CASGRQYQPQHF
TRBJ2-7	TRBV10-2	CASSTRGWEQYF
TRBJ2-3	TRBV30	CAWSRWDRDGTDTQYF
TRBJ2-3	TRBV6-5	CASYRGSGKQYF